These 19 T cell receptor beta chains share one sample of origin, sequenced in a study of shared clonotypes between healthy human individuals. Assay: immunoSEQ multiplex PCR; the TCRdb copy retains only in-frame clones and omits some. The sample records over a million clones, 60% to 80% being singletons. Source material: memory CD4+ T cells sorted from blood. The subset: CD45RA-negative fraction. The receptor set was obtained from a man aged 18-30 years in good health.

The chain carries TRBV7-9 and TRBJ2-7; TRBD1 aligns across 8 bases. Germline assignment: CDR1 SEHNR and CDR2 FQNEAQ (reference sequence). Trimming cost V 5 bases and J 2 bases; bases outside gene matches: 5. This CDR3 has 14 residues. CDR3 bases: TGTGCCAGCAGCCCGGGACAGGTAACCTACGAGCAGTACTTC. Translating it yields CASSPGQVTYEQYF.

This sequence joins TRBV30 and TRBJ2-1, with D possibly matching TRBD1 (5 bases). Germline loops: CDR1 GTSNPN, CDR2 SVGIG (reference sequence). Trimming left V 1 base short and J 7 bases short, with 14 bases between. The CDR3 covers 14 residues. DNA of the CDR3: TGTGCCTGGAGTGACAAGGGGTTGGGGAATGAGCAGTTCTTC. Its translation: CAWSDKGLGNEQFF.

The CDR3 nucleotides are TGTGCCAGCAGTAAACAGGGGGCCCGGGAGACCCAGTACTTC. Residues: CASSKQGARETQYF. This chain uses TRBV28 with TRBJ2-5; TRBD1 agrees at 9 bases. This CDR3 region has 14 residues. Trimming at V came to 5 bases and at J to 5 bases, leaving 6 bases not matched to a gene. The germline V gene has CDR1 MDHEN and CDR2 SYDVKM.

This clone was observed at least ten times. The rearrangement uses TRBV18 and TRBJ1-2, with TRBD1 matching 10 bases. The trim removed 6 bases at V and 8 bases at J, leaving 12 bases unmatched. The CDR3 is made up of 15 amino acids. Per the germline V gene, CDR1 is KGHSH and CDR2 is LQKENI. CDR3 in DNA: TGTGCCAGCTCGCCCGCGGGACAGGGGAAATACGGCTACACCTTC. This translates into CASSPAGQGKYGYTF.

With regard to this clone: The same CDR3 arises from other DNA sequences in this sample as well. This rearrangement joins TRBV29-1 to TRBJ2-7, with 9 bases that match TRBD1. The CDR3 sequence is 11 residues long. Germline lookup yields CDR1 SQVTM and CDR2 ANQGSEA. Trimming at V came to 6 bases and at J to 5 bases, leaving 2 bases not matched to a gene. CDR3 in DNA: TGCAGCGTGGGACAGGGAAACGAGCAGTACTTC. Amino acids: CSVGQGNEQYF.

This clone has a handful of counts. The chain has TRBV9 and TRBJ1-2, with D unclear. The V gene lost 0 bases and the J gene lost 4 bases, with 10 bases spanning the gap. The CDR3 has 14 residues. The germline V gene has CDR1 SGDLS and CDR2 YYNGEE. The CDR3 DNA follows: TGTGCCAGCAGCGTAGCTGATCCTGGCTATGGCTACACCTTC. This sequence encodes CASSVADPGYGYTF. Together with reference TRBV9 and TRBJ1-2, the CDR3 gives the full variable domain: DSGVTQTPKHLITATGQRVTLRCSPRSGDLSVYWYQQSLDQGLQFLIQYYNGEERAKGNILERFSAQQFPDLHSELNLSSLELGDSALYFCASSVADPGYGYTFGSGTRLTVV.

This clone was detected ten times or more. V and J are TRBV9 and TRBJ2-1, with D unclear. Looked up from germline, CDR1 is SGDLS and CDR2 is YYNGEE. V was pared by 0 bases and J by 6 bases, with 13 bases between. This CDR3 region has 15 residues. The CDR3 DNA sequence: TGTGCCAGCAGCGTAGTCCCTAGTGGCCCCAATGAGCAGTTCTTC. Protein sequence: CASSVVPSGPNEQFF. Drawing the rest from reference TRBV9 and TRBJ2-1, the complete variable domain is DSGVTQTPKHLITATGQRVTLRCSPRSGDLSVYWYQQSLDQGLQFLIQYYNGEERAKGNILERFSAQQFPDLHSELNLSSLELGDSALYFCASSVVPSGPNEQFFGPGTRLTVL.

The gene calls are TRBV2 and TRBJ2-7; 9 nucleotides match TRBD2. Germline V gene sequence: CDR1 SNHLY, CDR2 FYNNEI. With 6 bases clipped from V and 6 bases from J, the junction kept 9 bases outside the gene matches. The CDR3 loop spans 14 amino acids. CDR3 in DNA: TGTGCCAGCAGAGGGCTAGCGGGGAAATCCGAGCAGTACTTC. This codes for CASRGLAGKSEQYF.

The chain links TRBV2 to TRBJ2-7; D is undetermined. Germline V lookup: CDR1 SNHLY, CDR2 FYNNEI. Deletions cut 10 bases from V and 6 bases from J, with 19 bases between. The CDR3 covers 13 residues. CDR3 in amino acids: CATYLSRLSEQYF. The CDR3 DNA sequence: TGTGCCACATACCTGAGTAGGCTTTCCGAGCAGTACTTC.

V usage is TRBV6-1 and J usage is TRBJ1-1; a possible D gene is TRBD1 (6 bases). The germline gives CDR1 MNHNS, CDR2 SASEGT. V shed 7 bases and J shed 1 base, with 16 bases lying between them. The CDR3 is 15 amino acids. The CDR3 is CASTITAGANTEAFF. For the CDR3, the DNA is TGTGCCAGCACAATCACGGCAGGGGCGAACACTGAAGCTTTCTTT.

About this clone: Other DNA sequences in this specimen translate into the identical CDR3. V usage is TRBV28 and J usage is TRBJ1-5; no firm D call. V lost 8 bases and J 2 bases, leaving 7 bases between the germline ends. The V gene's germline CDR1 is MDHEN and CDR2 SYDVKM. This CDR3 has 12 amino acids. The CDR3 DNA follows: TGTGCCAGCCTCGGGGGCAATCAGCCCCAGCATTTT. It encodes CASLGGNQPQHF.

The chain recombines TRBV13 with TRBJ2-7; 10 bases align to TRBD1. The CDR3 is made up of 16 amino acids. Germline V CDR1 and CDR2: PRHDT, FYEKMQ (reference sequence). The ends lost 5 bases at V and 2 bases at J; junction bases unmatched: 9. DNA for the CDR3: TGTGCCAGCAGCCCAACCCGGGACAGGGGCACCTACGAGCAGTACTTC. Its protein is CASSPTRDRGTYEQYF.

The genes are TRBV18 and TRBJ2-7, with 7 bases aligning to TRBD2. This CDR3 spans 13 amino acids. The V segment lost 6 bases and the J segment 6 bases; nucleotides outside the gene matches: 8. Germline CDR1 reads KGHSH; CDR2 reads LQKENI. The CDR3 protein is CASSPGTKPEQYF. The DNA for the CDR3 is TGTGCCAGCTCTCCAGGGACTAAGCCCGAGCAGTACTTC.

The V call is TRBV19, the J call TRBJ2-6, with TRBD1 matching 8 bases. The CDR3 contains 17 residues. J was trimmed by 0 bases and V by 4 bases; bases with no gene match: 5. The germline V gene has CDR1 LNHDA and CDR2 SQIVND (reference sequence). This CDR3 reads CASSRGQENSGANVLTF. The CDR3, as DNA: TGTGCCAGTAGTAGGGGACAGGAGAACTCTGGGGCCAACGTCCTGACTTTC.

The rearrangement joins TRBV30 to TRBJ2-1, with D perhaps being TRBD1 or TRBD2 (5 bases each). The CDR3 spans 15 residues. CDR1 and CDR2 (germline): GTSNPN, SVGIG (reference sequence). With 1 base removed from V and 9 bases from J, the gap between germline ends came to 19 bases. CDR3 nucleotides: TGTGCCTGGAGTGCCACGGGTGGGGGAAGGGGTGAGCAGTTCTTC. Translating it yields CAWSATGGGRGEQFF.

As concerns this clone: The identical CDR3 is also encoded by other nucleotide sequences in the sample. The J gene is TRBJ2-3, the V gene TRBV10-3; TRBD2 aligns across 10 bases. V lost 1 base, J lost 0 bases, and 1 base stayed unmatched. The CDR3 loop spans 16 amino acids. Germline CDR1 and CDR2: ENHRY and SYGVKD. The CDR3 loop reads CAISEFSGGSTDTQYF. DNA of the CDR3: TGTGCCATCAGTGAGTTTAGCGGGGGGAGCACAGATACGCAGTATTTT.

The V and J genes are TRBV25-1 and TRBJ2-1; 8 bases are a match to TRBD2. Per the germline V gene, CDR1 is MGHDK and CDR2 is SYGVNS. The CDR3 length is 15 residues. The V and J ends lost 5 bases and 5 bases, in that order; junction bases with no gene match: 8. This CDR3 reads CASSLITSGNNEQFF. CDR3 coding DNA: TGTGCCAGCAGTCTTATCACTAGCGGTAACAATGAGCAGTTCTTC.

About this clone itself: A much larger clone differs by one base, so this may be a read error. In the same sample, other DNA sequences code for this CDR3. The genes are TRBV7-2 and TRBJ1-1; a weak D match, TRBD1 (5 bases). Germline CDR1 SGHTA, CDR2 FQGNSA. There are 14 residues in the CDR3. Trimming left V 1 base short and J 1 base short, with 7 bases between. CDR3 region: CASSLGQGNTEAFF. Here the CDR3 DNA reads TGTGCCAGCAGCTTAGGTCAGGGGAACACTGAAGCTTTCTTT.

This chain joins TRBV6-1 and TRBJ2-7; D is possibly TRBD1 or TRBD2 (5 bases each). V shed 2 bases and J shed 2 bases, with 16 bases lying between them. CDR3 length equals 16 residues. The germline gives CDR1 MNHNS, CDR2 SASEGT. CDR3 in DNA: TGTGCCAGCAGTGAAAATCGAGGGACGGGGACCTACGAGCAGTACTTC. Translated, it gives CASSENRGTGTYEQYF.